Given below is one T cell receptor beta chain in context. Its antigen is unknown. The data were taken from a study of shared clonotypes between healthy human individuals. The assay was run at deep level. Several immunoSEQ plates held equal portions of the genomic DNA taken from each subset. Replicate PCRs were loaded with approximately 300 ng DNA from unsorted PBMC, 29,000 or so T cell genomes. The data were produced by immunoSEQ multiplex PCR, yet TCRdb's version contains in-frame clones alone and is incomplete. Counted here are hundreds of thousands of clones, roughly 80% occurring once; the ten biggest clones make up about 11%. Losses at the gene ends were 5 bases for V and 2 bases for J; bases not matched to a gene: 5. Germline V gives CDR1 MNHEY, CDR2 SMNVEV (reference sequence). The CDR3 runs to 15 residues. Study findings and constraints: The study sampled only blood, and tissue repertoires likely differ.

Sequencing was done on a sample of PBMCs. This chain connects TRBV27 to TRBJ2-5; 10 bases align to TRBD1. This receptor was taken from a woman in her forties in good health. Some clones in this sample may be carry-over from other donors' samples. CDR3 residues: CASSPPGQGQETQYF. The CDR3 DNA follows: TGTGCCAGCAGTCCACCGGGACAGGGGCAAGAGACCCAGTACTTC.